The 11 T cell receptor beta chains below come from one sample, sequenced in a study of CD8+CD57+ T cells in acquired aplastic anemia. TCR beta VDJ and CDR3 profiling used genomic DNA as template. In TCRdb, the reads were re-called with MiXCR into one record per CDR3 protein. The sample lists some 82,000 distinct CDR3 sequences; roughly half were seen once. The source material was sorted CD4+, CD8+, or CD8+CD57+ T cells (not recorded which) from PBMCs. Source of these receptors: a human donor in good health, serving as a control.

The chain carries TRBV25-1 and TRBJ2-3; a weak D match, TRBD1 (6 bases). Germline assignment: CDR1 MGHDK and CDR2 SYGVNS. This CDR3 spans 15 amino acids. Trimming removed 6 bases from V and 5 bases from J, with 18 bases in between. CDR3 amino acids: CASSQDWQGIDTQYF. The CDR3 DNA reads as TGTGCCAGCAGCCAAGATTGGCAGGGGATAGATACGCAGTATTTT.

The rearrangement joins TRBV20-1 to TRBJ1-5; D remains ambiguous. Germline CDR1 and CDR2: DFQATT and SNEGSKA (reference sequence). The CDR3 runs to 14 residues. Trimming took off 3 bases at V and 2 bases at J, with 11 bases between the two ends. The CDR3 spells CSASNHAGNQPQHF. CDR3 coding DNA: TGCAGTGCTAGTAACCATGCCGGCAATCAGCCCCAGCATTTT.

This chain uses TRBV2 with TRBJ2-3; no clear D. The CDR3 runs to 14 residues. V lost 1 base to trimming and J lost 0 bases, with 5 bases between them. Germline V gene lookup returns CDR1 SNHLY and CDR2 FYNNEI. CDR3 sequence reads: CASSEGPSTDTQYF. The CDR3 DNA reads TGTGCCAGCAGTGAAGGGCCCAGCACAGATACGCAGTATTTT.

This clonotype was recorded at least ten times. The chain joins TRBV29-1 to TRBJ1-2; 8 nucleotides match TRBD1. The germline V gene has CDR1 SQVTM and CDR2 ANQGSEA. The length of the CDR3 is 15 residues. V shed 7 bases, J shed 3 bases, and the junction held 13 bases outside the gene matches. CDR3 sequence reads: CSARGTDRGDYGYTF. In nucleotides, the CDR3 is TGCAGCGCCAGGGGAACCGACAGGGGAGACTATGGCTACACCTTC.

Ten or more counts support this clonotype. The V and J genes are TRBV24-1 and TRBJ1-5; D is ambiguous. Germline loops: CDR1 KGHDR, CDR2 SFDVKD. The CDR3 runs to 15 residues. Trimming stripped 2 bases from V and 2 bases from J, with 9 bases between. The CDR3: CATSDSETGNQPQHF. CDR3 DNA sequence: TGTGCCACCAGTGATTCGGAGACGGGCAATCAGCCCCAGCATTTT.

The CDR3 region has the DNA TGCGCCAGCAGCCGCCGACAGGGAGCTAGATACGCCCAGCATTTT. It specifies CASSRRQGARYAQHF. The rearrangement joins TRBV5-1 to TRBJ1-5; 7 nucleotides agree with TRBD1. Looked up from germline, CDR1 is SGHRS and CDR2 is YFSETQ. This CDR3 has 15 residues. V lost 4 bases and J lost 11; bases outside the gene matches: 15.

This clonotype was found once. The V and J genes are TRBV15 and TRBJ2-7; 7 nucleotides agree with TRBD1. From germline, CDR1 is LNHNV and CDR2 YYDKDF (reference sequence). There are 14 residues in the CDR3. The trim removed 4 bases at V and 0 bases at J, leaving 3 bases unmatched. The CDR3 here is CATSIGGSSYEQYF. CDR3 sequence (DNA): TGTGCCACCAGCATAGGGGGCAGCTCCTACGAGCAGTACTTC.

There are many counts of this clonotype. This chain uses TRBV11-2 with TRBJ2-3; D remains ambiguous. The CDR3 length is 15 residues. Per the germline V gene, CDR1 is SGHAT and CDR2 is FQNNGV. The V end lost 1 base, the J end lost 2 bases, and 10 bases lay between the germline ends. The DNA for the CDR3 is TGTGCCAGCAGCTTAGGCGGCATCACCACAGATACGCAGTATTTT. It translates to CASSLGGITTDTQYF.

This chain links TRBV29-1 with TRBJ2-7; either TRBD1 or TRBD2 may supply D (5 bases each). CDR1 is SQVTM, CDR2 ANQGSEA, per germline. This CDR3 is built from 13 residues. V was trimmed by 4 bases and J by 7 bases, leaving 17 bases between them. CDR3 DNA sequence: TGCAGCGTTGGACCGACGGGGCAGAGGGAGCAGTACTTC. It is translated as CSVGPTGQREQYF.

The J gene is TRBJ2-7, the V gene TRBV27; 7 bases match TRBD2. This CDR3 has 16 residues. The V gene end was trimmed by 0 bases and the J gene end by 2 bases; junction bases not matched to a gene: 7. The germline V gene has CDR1 MNHEY and CDR2 SMNVEV (reference sequence). This CDR3 reads CASSLSRGTGTYEQYF. As DNA, the CDR3 is TGTGCCAGCAGTTTATCGCGGGGGACTGGAACCTACGAGCAGTACTTC.

As concerns this clonotype: A read error may explain this, as a much larger clone is one base away. The chain carries TRBV9 and TRBJ2-6; the D gene could be TRBD1 or TRBD2 (5 bases each). Germline lookup yields CDR1 SGDLS and CDR2 YYNGEE. The CDR3 loop spans 15 amino acids. This CDR3 is CASSTRGSGANVPTF. The CDR3 DNA sequence: TGTGCCAGCAGCACCCGGGGCTCTGGGGCCAACGTCCCGACTTTC.